These 24 T cell receptor beta chains came from one sample sequenced in a study of T cell changes during pregnancy in multiple sclerosis. The table came from immunoSEQ multiplex PCR; TCRdb's copy has only in-frame clones and leaves some out. The sample lists 55,000 to 80,000 clones, 90% to 95% occurring once. The input for sequencing was CD8+ T cells from peripheral blood mononuclear cells, taken in the second trimester of pregnancy. These receptors came from a female donor with multiple sclerosis, enrolled in a pregnancy study.

This rearrangement joins TRBV15 to TRBJ2-7; the match to TRBD2 covers 7 bases. Germline V CDR1 and CDR2: LNHNV, YYDKDF (reference sequence). V dropped 3 bases and J dropped 2; count of bases not matched to a gene: 10. The CDR3 has 16 residues. This CDR3 is CATSSDTSSGPYEQYF. CDR3 DNA sequence: TGTGCCACCAGCAGTGACACCTCTAGCGGTCCCTACGAGCAGTACTTC.

The sample holds one count of this clone. A read error may produce the germline difference seen at one junction end. The rearrangement joins TRBV13 to TRBJ2-5, with D hard to call. Germline CDR1 reads PRHDT; CDR2 reads FYEKMQ (reference sequence). There are 13 residues in the CDR3. This CDR3 is CDSRSVWHETQYF. The DNA for the CDR3 is TGTGACAGCCGTTCCGTGTGGCACGAGACCCAGTACTTC.

The chain carries TRBV4-1 and TRBJ2-7, with D maybe TRBD2 (5 bases). This CDR3 has 13 residues. V was trimmed by 0 bases and J by 6 bases, leaving 9 bases between them. Germline CDR1 and CDR2: MGHRA and YSYEKL. The CDR3 nucleotides are TGCGCCAGCAGCCAAGATAAGAGGGCCGAGCAGTACTTC. It translates to CASSQDKRAEQYF.

The chain is built from TRBV7-2 and TRBJ2-7; D is perhaps TRBD2 (5 bases). The CDR3 contains 14 residues. The V end lost 5 bases, the J end lost 0 bases, and 11 bases lay between the germline ends. Per the germline V gene, CDR1 is SGHTA and CDR2 is FQGNSA. As DNA, the CDR3 is TGTGCCAGCAGCCCCGGCGGGTTCTCCTACGAGCAGTACTTC. This translates into CASSPGGFSYEQYF.

The gene calls are TRBV7-3 and TRBJ2-7, with D possibly TRBD2 on 5 matching bases. Germline CDR1 reads SGHTA; CDR2 reads FQGTGA. Trimming removed 1 base at V and 4 bases at J, with 8 bases between. The CDR3 runs 13 residues. In nucleotides, the CDR3 is TGTGCCAGCAGCTTAAGCGGAGGATACGAGCAGTACTTC. It codes for CASSLSGGYEQYF.

The chain has TRBV27 and TRBJ2-1; D gene unclear. V lost 2 bases and J lost 10, with 6 bases in between. The CDR3 consists of 11 residues. Germline CDR1 reads MNHEY; CDR2 reads SMNVEV (reference sequence). CDR3 region: CASSLNREQFF. The CDR3 DNA follows: TGTGCCAGCAGTTTAAACAGAGAGCAGTTCTTC.

The chain uses TRBV5-4 and TRBJ2-7; 9 bases agree with TRBD1. CDR3 size: 15 residues. The trim removed 0 bases at V and 5 bases at J, leaving 6 bases unmatched. CDR1 is SGHNT, CDR2 YYREEE, per germline (reference sequence). The CDR3 sequence is CASSLGDRVKDEQYF. The DNA of the CDR3 is TGTGCCAGCAGCTTGGGGGACAGGGTTAAAGACGAGCAGTACTTC. The full variable domain, rest sourced from reference TRBV5-4 and TRBJ2-7, is ETGVTQSPTHLIKTRGQQVTLRCSSQSGHNTVSWYQQALGQGPQFIFQYYREEENGRGNFPPRFSGLQFPNYSSELNVNALELDDSALYLCASSLGDRVKDEQYFGPGTRLTVT.

The chain employs TRBV7-9 and TRBJ2-7; a possible D gene is TRBD1 (6 bases). V lost 1 base and J 0 bases, leaving 10 bases between the germline ends. Germline CDR1 is SEHNR and CDR2 is FQNEAQ (reference sequence). The CDR3 is 15 amino acids. The CDR3 nucleotides are TGTGCCAGCAGCTTAGGGGACATGAGCTCCTACGAGCAGTACTTC. It translates to CASSLGDMSSYEQYF.

This chain uses TRBV5-1 with TRBJ1-2; 8 bases line up with TRBD1. The CDR3 spans 14 residues. Germline CDR1 and CDR2: SGHRS and YFSETQ. The J segment lost 6 bases and the V segment lost 4 bases, leaving 8 bases of the junction unmatched. The CDR3 sequence: CASSGLGQGNGYTF. CDR3 nucleotides: TGCGCCAGCAGCGGCTTAGGACAGGGTAATGGCTACACCTTC.

This rearrangement joins TRBV5-8 to TRBJ2-1; perhaps TRBD2 as D (6 bases). The CDR3 length is 13 residues. Germline lookup yields CDR1 SGHTS and CDR2 YDEGEE. The V and J ends lost 7 bases and 7 bases respectively, with 15 bases between them. The CDR3 loop is CASGIGGKNEQFF. The CDR3 DNA reads TGTGCCAGCGGAATAGGAGGGAAGAATGAGCAGTTCTTC.

The chain uses TRBV4-2 and TRBJ2-2; D may be TRBD2 (6 bases). V was clipped by 1 base and J by 7 bases, with 10 bases between them. The length of the CDR3 is 14 residues. In germline, CDR1 is LGHNA, CDR2 YNFKEQ. The CDR3 DNA is TGTGCCAGCAGCCAAGCACTAGCAGGCGGGGAGCTGTTTTTT. Translated, it gives CASSQALAGGELFF.

This chain joins TRBV5-4 and TRBJ2-7, with 7 bases identical to TRBD1. Germline V gene sequence: CDR1 SGHNT, CDR2 YYREEE (reference sequence). Trimming took 0 bases from V and 3 from J; bases not matched to a gene: 3. The CDR3 is 14 residues long. For the CDR3, the DNA is TGTGCCAGCAGCTTGGGACAGGGTCACTACGAGCAGTACTTC. Its protein product is CASSLGQGHYEQYF.

The V call is TRBV28, the J call TRBJ2-7; possibly TRBD1 for D (6 bases). V lost 2 bases to trimming and J lost 2 bases, with 16 bases between them. The CDR3 extends over 16 amino acids. The germline V gene has CDR1 MDHEN and CDR2 SYDVKM. CDR3 DNA: TGTGCCAGCAGTTTAAGCCTGACAGGTCTGACCTACGAGCAGTACTTC. Encoded protein: CASSLSLTGLTYEQYF.

The count of this clone is one. The rearrangement links TRBV15 to TRBJ2-1, with 7 bases that match TRBD2. This CDR3 region has 16 residues. After removal of 3 bases from V and 0 bases from J, the junction contained 5 bases not matched to a gene. The germline V gene has CDR1 LNHNV and CDR2 YYDKDF (reference sequence). This CDR3 reads CATSSYIAGSYNEQFF. DNA of the CDR3: TGTGCCACCAGCAGTTATATAGCGGGCTCCTACAATGAGCAGTTCTTC.

The chain carries TRBV6-1 and TRBJ1-2; D perhaps matches TRBD1 (5 bases). Trimming shortened V by 7 bases and J by 4 bases, and 13 bases separated the two germline ends. Per germline, CDR1 MNHNS and CDR2 SASEGT. The CDR3 is 13 residues long. In DNA form, the CDR3 reads TGTGCCAGCATCAAGGGGCGCCTCTATGGCTACACCTTC. It specifies CASIKGRLYGYTF.

This chain uses TRBV7-9 with TRBJ2-1, with 8 bases lining up with TRBD2. Germline V gene data show CDR1 as SEHNR and CDR2 as FQNEAQ (reference sequence). The CDR3 runs 15 residues. J lost 14 bases, V lost 4 bases, and 16 bases had no gene match. The CDR3 here is CASSSNQLAGLDKFF. The CDR3 region has the DNA TGTGCCAGCAGCTCAAACCAGCTCGCGGGACTAGACAAGTTCTTC.

The V and J genes are TRBV27 and TRBJ1-1; a possible D gene is TRBD1 (6 bases). Trimming shortened V by 5 bases and J by 8 bases, and 12 bases separated the two germline ends. The CDR3 is 12 residues long. CDR1 is MNHEY, CDR2 SMNVEV, per germline (reference sequence). CDR3: CASSMPGGEAFF. CDR3 sequence (DNA): TGTGCCAGCAGTATGCCGGGGGGCGAAGCTTTCTTT.

The chain recombines TRBV2 with TRBJ2-1, with TRBD1 identical over 11 bases. Germline lookup yields CDR1 SNHLY and CDR2 FYNNEI. The V and J ends lost 4 bases and 6 bases, in that order; junction bases with no gene match: 11. The CDR3 runs to 17 residues. In DNA form, the CDR3 reads TGTGCCAGCAGTGTGGACAGGGGGCGGCCCAACACCAATGAGCAGTTCTTC. As protein: CASSVDRGRPNTNEQFF. The full variable domain, in which reference TRBV2 and TRBJ2-1 provide the parts outside the CDR3, is EPEVTQTPSHQVTQMGQEVILRCVPISNHLYFYWYRQILGQKVEFLVSFYNNEISEKSEIFDDQFSVERPDGSNFTLKIRSTKLEDSAMYFCASSVDRGRPNTNEQFFGPGTRLTVL.

The CDR3 nucleotides read TGTGCCAGTCGACAGGGCGCAGATACGCAGTATTTT. It translates to CASRQGADTQYF. This chain joins TRBV7-9 and TRBJ2-3, with 7 bases aligning to TRBD1. Germline-derived CDR1 and CDR2 are SEHNR and FQNEAQ (reference sequence). The V segment lost 9 bases and the J segment 4 bases; nucleotides outside the gene matches: 4. The CDR3 sequence is 12 residues long.

V is TRBV6-1 and J is TRBJ2-2; TRBD2 agrees at 11 bases. Per the germline V gene, CDR1 is MNHNS and CDR2 is SASEGT. J lost 6 bases, V lost 10 bases, and 7 bases had no gene match. This CDR3 has 14 residues. This CDR3 is CATRSGRAPGELFF. Here the CDR3 DNA reads TGTGCCACCCGTAGCGGGAGGGCCCCCGGGGAGCTGTTTTTT.

CDR3 in amino acids: CASSLDRGMNTEAFF. As DNA, the CDR3 is TGCGCCAGCAGCTTGGACCGGGGGATGAACACTGAAGCTTTCTTT. This chain connects TRBV5-1 to TRBJ1-1; D perhaps matches TRBD1 (5 bases). CDR1 SGHRS and CDR2 YFSETQ come from the germline V gene. This CDR3 region has 15 residues. Trimming took off 0 bases at V and 0 bases at J, with 9 bases between the two ends.

The chain recombines TRBV7-6 with TRBJ2-5; unclear D gene. The CDR3 is 14 amino acids. Trimming took off 3 bases at V and 1 base at J, with 9 bases between the two ends. Germline CDR1 is SGHVS and CDR2 is FNYEAQ. This chain's CDR3 is CASSFIGGQETQYF. CDR3 coding DNA: TGTGCCAGCAGCTTTATCGGTGGCCAAGAGACCCAGTACTTC.

The rearrangement uses TRBV27 and TRBJ1-5; perhaps TRBD1 as D (5 bases). Germline V gene sequence: CDR1 MNHEY, CDR2 SMNVEV (reference sequence). Deletions cut 5 bases from V and 7 bases from J, with 21 bases between. This CDR3 contains 16 residues. CDR3 sequence reads: CASSPLGGGASQPQHF. CDR3 nucleotides: TGTGCCAGCAGTCCCTTGGGAGGAGGGGCGAGCCAGCCCCAGCATTTT.

The rearrangement links TRBV6-1 to TRBJ2-1; D is unclear. V lost 1 base, J lost 7 bases, and 8 bases lay in between. Germline V gives CDR1 MNHNS, CDR2 SASEGT. The length of the CDR3 is 13 residues. CDR3 in DNA: TGTGCCAGCAGTGAAGGGGCTCGAAATGAGCAGTTCTTC. The encoded protein is CASSEGARNEQFF.